This TCR beta chain was identified in a study of blood T cell repertoires in COVID-19. Study-level information: PBMCs, B-cell-depleted T cells, or T cells provided the cDNA or gDNA that made up the material.

V was shortened by 0 bases and J by 11 bases, with 13 bases between the two germline ends. Germline V gene lookup returns CDR1 GTSNPN and CDR2 SVGIG (reference sequence). The CDR3 consists of 12 residues. Living in 24 US areas, the participants were between roughly 18 and 90 years of age. Researchers sorted participants into cohorts using their self-reported clinical history. Two negative PCRs, clearance, or symptom resolution characterized the recovered Cohort 3 donors. TCRdb keeps only in-frame clones here, not all; method: immunoSEQ multiplex PCR. The data show about 380,000 clones, with 88% seen just once and 1.2% held by the top ten.

The receptor was isolated from a woman between 18 and 29 years old who had recovered from COVID-19. V usage is TRBV30 and J usage is TRBJ1-1, with D perhaps matching TRBD1 (5 bases). The sequencing sample was made of PBMCs or T cells enriched from blood (not recorded which). CDR3 bases: TGTGCCTGGAGTGTACTCAGGGTTGGCGCTTTCTTT. Translation gives CAWSVLRVGAFF.